The sequence of this T cell receptor (beta chain) was determined in a study of blood T cell repertoires in COVID-19. As for the study in general: Whether acute or convalescent, the COVID-19 samples came from the United States, Italy and Spain. From T cells, B-cell-depleted T cells, or PBMCs came the material, which was cDNA or gDNA.

Trimming pared 0 bases from V and 2 bases from J, leaving 14 bases between. Germline values: CDR1 MNHEY, CDR2 SVGEGT. The CDR3 covers 16 residues. How the authors handled the data: Reference gene primers were amplified, and this amplification served to estimate nucleated cell counts. Using immunoSEQ multiplex PCR, the repertoire was profiled, and TCRdb retains in-frame clones only, with some absent. The DNA was the basis for D and trimming; V, J and clone size are from that table. Of about 280,000 clones in the sample, roughly 90% were seen once. This TCR derives from a woman in her fifties or sixties who had recovered from COVID-19. The specimen sequenced was peripheral blood. The chain has TRBV6-2 or TRBV6-3 and TRBJ2-7; D call uncertain. The CDR3 loop reads CASSYSPQEIAYEQYF. The CDR3 DNA sequence: TGTGCCAGCAGTTACTCCCCGCAGGAAATCGCCTACGAGCAGTACTTC.